The 20 T cell receptor beta chains reported below all come from one sample, sequenced in a study of T cell repertoires in cytomegalovirus infection. TCRdb re-analysed the reads in MiXCR, keeping a single row per CDR3 protein. The table shows 310,000 or so distinct CDR3 sequences, with 9.6% occurring only once. The material sequenced was PBMCs. These receptors originate from a human donor in good health (CMV status not recorded). Some clones in this sample may be carry-over from other donors' samples.

This clonotype has at least ten counts. This rearrangement joins TRBV28 to TRBJ1-5; a possible D gene is TRBD1 (5 bases). The CDR3 spans 16 residues. Trimming took off 7 bases at V and 3 bases at J, with 19 bases between the two ends. Per germline, CDR1 MDHEN and CDR2 SYDVKM. In nucleotides, the CDR3 is TGTGCCAGCACTCCCCCGACGGGGCAAGACAATCAGCCCCAGCATTTT. Translation: CASTPPTGQDNQPQHF. The entire variable domain, with the rest obtained from reference TRBV28 and TRBJ1-5, is as follows: DVKVTQSSRYLVKRTGEKVFLECVQDMDHENMFWYRQDPGLGLRLIYFSYDVKMKEKGDIPEGYSVSREKKERFSLILESASTNQTSMYLCASTPPTGQDNQPQHFGDGTRLSIL.

The V call is TRBV7-9, the J call TRBJ1-2; D is possibly TRBD1 (5 bases). Trimming shortened V by 3 bases and J by 7 bases, and 21 bases separated the two germline ends. The CDR3 is 16 residues long. The germline gives CDR1 SEHNR, CDR2 FQNEAQ (reference sequence). The CDR3 loop is CASSLSGLPARGGYTF. The CDR3 DNA sequence: TGTGCCAGCAGCTTGTCGGGACTCCCAGCAAGAGGTGGCTACACCTTC. Full variable domain (missing parts from reference TRBV7-9 and TRBJ1-2): DTGVSQNPRHKITKRGQNVTFRCDPISEHNRLYWYRQTLGQGPEFLTYFQNEAQLEKSRLLSDRFSAERPKGSFSTLEIQRTEQGDSAMYLCASSLSGLPARGGYTFGSGTRLTVV.

This clonotype occurred many times. The chain has TRBV7-2 and TRBJ1-1; D gene ambiguous. Germline V gene sequence: CDR1 SGHTA, CDR2 FQGNSA. The CDR3 spans 14 residues. Trimming took 5 bases from V and 10 from J, leaving 20 bases between them. The CDR3: CASSTATKGLAAFF. The CDR3 DNA sequence: TGTGCCAGCAGCACGGCGACCAAAGGCCTAGCAGCTTTCTTT.

Ten or more counts support this clonotype. J is TRBJ2-7 and V is TRBV15; D is undetermined. Germline loops: CDR1 LNHNV, CDR2 YYDKDF (reference sequence). V gave up 7 bases and J gave up 3 bases, with 7 bases separating them. The CDR3 is 11 amino acids. CDR3 sequence reads: CATTQGYEQYF. The CDR3 nucleotides read TGTGCCACCACTCAAGGCTACGAGCAGTACTTC.

This chain connects TRBV19 to TRBJ1-5; 8 bases fit TRBD1. The CDR3 has 12 amino acids. The trim removed 10 bases at V and 7 bases at J, leaving 6 bases unmatched. In germline, CDR1 is LNHDA, CDR2 SQIVND (reference sequence). For the CDR3, the DNA is TGTGCCACGGGACAGGTCCCCCAGCCCCAGCATTTT. It yields the protein CATGQVPQPQHF.

At least ten counts were recorded for this clonotype. The rearrangement uses TRBV28 and TRBJ1-1; 7 nucleotides match TRBD1. Germline V gene sequence: CDR1 MDHEN, CDR2 SYDVKM. This CDR3 contains 14 residues. With 6 bases clipped from V and 0 bases from J, the junction kept 4 bases outside the gene matches. The CDR3 loop reads CASSLTGLNTEAFF. CDR3 coding DNA: TGTGCCAGCAGCTTGACAGGGTTGAACACTGAAGCTTTCTTT.

This clonotype has ten or more counts. The rearrangement uses TRBV7-2 and TRBJ2-1; TRBD1 matches at 9 bases. Germline V gene data show CDR1 as SGHTA and CDR2 as FQGNSA. The CDR3 totals 15 residues. Trimming took 2 bases from V and 6 from J; bases not matched to a gene: 5. The CDR3 coding sequence is TGTGCCAGCAGCTTACCTACGGACAGGGGCAATGAGCAGTTCTTC. This sequence encodes CASSLPTDRGNEQFF.

This clonotype was observed many times. The gene calls are TRBV7-8 and TRBJ2-2, with 7 bases matching TRBD2. This CDR3 is built from 15 residues. Unmatched junction bases numbered 8, after V lost 3 bases and J lost 7 bases. Germline-derived CDR1 and CDR2 are SGHVS and FQNEAQ. CDR3 DNA: TGTGCCAGCAGCTTTGGGGGGGGTTTCGTCGGGGAGCTGTTTTTT. This codes for CASSFGGGFVGELFF. The variable domain in full, with the rest retrieved from reference TRBV7-8 and TRBJ2-2, is GAGVSQSPRYKVAKRGQDVALRCDPISGHVSLFWYQQALGQGPEFLTYFQNEAQLDKSGLPSDRFFAERPEGSVSTLKIQRTQQEDSAVYLCASSFGGGFVGELFFGEGSRLTVL.

The table lists this clonotype with many counts. The CDR3: CASSLRTVQANTEAFF. The CDR3, as DNA: TGTGCCAGCAGCTTACGGACTGTTCAAGCGAACACTGAAGCTTTCTTT. This chain uses TRBV14 with TRBJ1-1; D remains ambiguous. V was cut by 5 bases and J by 1 base, with 17 bases left in between. Germline CDR1 reads SGHDN; CDR2 reads FVKESK. The CDR3 runs to 16 residues. The full variable domain, rest sourced from reference TRBV14 and TRBJ1-1, is EAGVTQFPSHSVIEKGQTVTLRCDPISGHDNLYWYRRVMGKEIKFLLHFVKESKQDESGMPNNRFLAERTGGTYSTLKVQPAELEDSGVYFCASSLRTVQANTEAFFGQGTRLTVV.

This clonotype was found many times. The rearrangement uses TRBV10-3 and TRBJ2-5; D unresolved. Germline assignment: CDR1 ENHRY and CDR2 SYGVKD. Trimming left V 0 bases short and J 7 bases short, with 3 bases between. The CDR3 is 11 residues long. CDR3 nucleotide sequence: TGTGCCATCAGTGAGTCGGTGACCCAGTACTTC. Encoded protein: CAISESVTQYF.

This clonotype was seen at least ten times. The chain combines TRBV28 with TRBJ1-2, with TRBD1 matching over 9 bases. With V trimmed by 3 bases and J by 4 bases, 6 bases remained unmatched. Germline CDR1 MDHEN, CDR2 SYDVKM. This CDR3 is 15 amino acids long. CDR3 protein: CASSFAGQGPYGYTF. The CDR3 coding sequence is TGTGCCAGCAGTTTCGCGGGACAGGGTCCCTATGGCTACACCTTC.

In its sample, this clonotype was seen many times. The chain carries TRBV7-9 and TRBJ2-2; 7 bases map to TRBD2. In germline, CDR1 is SEHNR, CDR2 FQNEAQ (reference sequence). V was pared by 3 bases and J by 3 bases, with 7 bases of the junction left unmatched. This CDR3 region has 16 residues. In DNA, the CDR3 is TGTGCCAGCAGCTTGCCGGGGGGTGGCGACACCGGGGAGCTGTTTTTT. It translates to CASSLPGGGDTGELFF. The full variable domain, rest sourced from reference TRBV7-9 and TRBJ2-2, is DTGVSQNPRHKITKRGQNVTFRCDPISEHNRLYWYRQTLGQGPEFLTYFQNEAQLEKSRLLSDRFSAERPKGSFSTLEIQRTEQGDSAMYLCASSLPGGGDTGELFFGEGSRLTVL.

This chain uses TRBV5-1 with TRBJ1-1; TRBD1 aligns across 8 bases. V shed 6 bases, J shed 1 base, and the junction held 5 bases outside the gene matches. The CDR3 is 14 residues long. Per the germline V gene, CDR1 is SGHRS and CDR2 is YFSETQ. CDR3 DNA sequence: TGCGCCAGCACTCCGACAGGGGAGAACACTGAAGCTTTCTTT. The encoded protein is CASTPTGENTEAFF.

This clonotype was seen at least ten times. The genes are TRBV15 and TRBJ2-1; TRBD1 matches 11 bases. Per the germline V gene, CDR1 is LNHNV and CDR2 is YYDKDF (reference sequence). With 3 bases clipped from V and 7 bases from J, the junction kept 2 bases outside the gene matches. This CDR3 is built from 14 residues. For the CDR3, the DNA is TGTGCCACCAGCAGTGGGGACAGGGGGAATGAGCAGTTCTTC. Translation: CATSSGDRGNEQFF.

This clonotype was detected many times. This sequence joins TRBV5-6 and TRBJ2-1; tentatively, D is TRBD2 (5 bases). The CDR3 has 13 amino acids. The V and J ends lost 0 bases and 9 bases respectively, with 10 bases between them. The V gene's germline CDR1 is SGHDT and CDR2 YYEEEE. CDR3 DNA: TGTGCCAGCAGCTTGGTGGACTTCGGTGAGCAGTTCTTC. Protein: CASSLVDFGEQFF.

This clonotype was counted many times. The gene calls are TRBV7-9 and TRBJ1-1; 12 nucleotides match TRBD1. This CDR3 comprises 16 residues. Germline V gene sequence: CDR1 SEHNR, CDR2 FQNEAQ (reference sequence). V dropped 1 base and J dropped 2; count of bases not matched to a gene: 2. The DNA for the CDR3 is TGTGCCAGCAGCTTAGGGGACAGGGGGCTCAACACTGAAGCTTTCTTT. It yields the protein CASSLGDRGLNTEAFF.

Regarding this clonotype: Just one base apart from a much larger clone, this may be a read error. The rearrangement joins TRBV18 to TRBJ2-7, with a possible D match to TRBD2 (6 bases). V shed 9 bases and J shed 6 bases, with 15 bases lying between them. Germline V gene data show CDR1 as KGHSH and CDR2 as LQKENI. This CDR3 has 12 amino acids. Here the CDR3 DNA reads TGTGCCAGATCCGGGGGAGAAAGCGAGCAGTACGTC. Protein product: CARSGGESEQYV.

This clonotype was observed at least ten times. The chain couples TRBV14 to TRBJ1-1; possibly TRBD1 for D (6 bases). V shed 0 bases and J shed 3 bases, with 17 bases lying between them. The length of the CDR3 is 17 residues. Germline-derived CDR1 and CDR2 are SGHDN and FVKESK. The CDR3, as DNA: TGTGCCAGCAGCCAAGATGGGGCCGGGGGCAGGTACACTGAAGCTTTCTTT. It codes for CASSQDGAGGRYTEAFF.

This clonotype came up many times. This chain links TRBV18 with TRBJ1-5; 8 bases match TRBD1. This CDR3 region has 14 residues. With V trimmed by 6 bases and J by 5 bases, 6 bases remained unmatched. CDR1 is KGHSH, CDR2 LQKENI, per germline. The CDR3 DNA reads as TGTGCCAGCTCGCTAATGGACAGGGATCAGCCCCAGCATTTT. Translation gives CASSLMDRDQPQHF. Drawing the rest from reference TRBV18 and TRBJ1-5, the complete variable domain is NAGVMQNPRHLVRRRGQEARLRCSPMKGHSHVYWYRQLPEEGLKFMVYLQKENIIDESGMPKERFSAEFPKEGPSILRIQQVVRGDSAAYFCASSLMDRDQPQHFGDGTRLSIL.

This clonotype was detected many times. The chain has TRBV6-2 or TRBV6-3 and TRBJ1-2, with D maybe TRBD1 (6 bases). CDR1 and CDR2 from the germline V gene are MNHEY and SVGEGT. V lost 5 bases and J 8 bases, leaving 21 bases between the germline ends. The CDR3 is 15 residues long. CDR3 amino acids: CASSQSGHRLGGYTF. In DNA form, the CDR3 reads TGTGCCAGCAGTCAATCGGGACACCGGTTAGGAGGCTACACCTTC.